What follows describes a single T cell receptor (beta chain). Under the authors' procedure: Estimation of nucleated cell counts relied on the amplification of reference gene primers. Only in-frame clones appear in the TCRdb table, and some are missing; sequencing was by immunoSEQ multiplex PCR. For V, J and clone size, that table is used; D and trimming come from the DNA. The top ten hold about 3% of the sample, which has about 65,000 clones, 93% seen once. These data are taken from a study of blood T cell repertoires in COVID-19. Background on the study: From T cells, B-cell-depleted T cells, or PBMCs came the material, which was cDNA or gDNA.

Trimming removed 3 bases at V and 1 base at J, with 9 bases between. Germline CDR1 MGHRA, CDR2 YSYEKL. This CDR3 region has 15 residues. The V call is TRBV4-1, the J call TRBJ1-4; D remains ambiguous. The sample consisted of peripheral blood. The TCR comes from a man between 65 and 80 years old with active COVID-19. CDR3 region: CASSQLARTNEKLFF. CDR3 coding DNA: TGCGCCAGCAGCCAGCTAGCCAGAACTAATGAAAAACTGTTTTTT.